Presented here are 9 T cell receptor beta chains from one specimen sequenced in a study of blood T cell repertoires in COVID-19. The method was immunoSEQ multiplex PCR; TCRdb's version includes in-frame clones alone and lacks a portion of them. The sample contains a few hundred thousand clones, over 80% of which appear only once. The sequencing sample was made of peripheral blood. These receptors were taken from a man aged 55 to 70 who had recovered from COVID-19.

The rearrangement links TRBV7-2 to TRBJ2-7, with D possibly matching TRBD1 (5 bases). Trimming left V 1 base short and J 2 bases short, with 15 bases between. The CDR3 covers 16 residues. Germline CDR1 and CDR2: SGHTA and FQGNSA. The CDR3 DNA is TGTGCCAGCAGCTTAGGGAATAGGGGCAGCACCTACGAGCAGTACTTC. This sequence encodes CASSLGNRGSTYEQYF.

The chain joins TRBV5-6 to TRBJ1-1; D is perhaps TRBD1 (6 bases). V was trimmed by 6 bases and J by 0 bases, leaving 18 bases between them. The CDR3 loop spans 16 amino acids. CDR1 is SGHDT and CDR2 is YYEEEE in the germline V gene. CDR3 bases: TGTGCCAGCACTAAACGGATAGGGACAATGAACACTGAAGCTTTCTTT. This gives the protein CASTKRIGTMNTEAFF.

This clone has just one count. The genes are TRBV6-5 and TRBJ1-4; 8 bases match TRBD1. The J segment lost 7 bases and the V segment lost 6 bases, leaving 4 bases of the junction unmatched. Germline CDR1 reads MNHEY; CDR2 reads SVGAGI. The CDR3 is 13 amino acids. CDR3 sequence: CASRQGAREKLFF. In DNA, the CDR3 is TGTGCCAGCAGGCAGGGGGCTCGTGAAAAACTGTTTTTT.

The count of this clone is one. The V and J genes are TRBV11-2 and TRBJ2-7, with a possible D match to TRBD2 (6 bases). Between the trimmed V and J ends, which lost 4 bases and 6 bases, there was a span of 16 bases. Germline values: CDR1 SGHAT, CDR2 FQNNGV. There are 14 residues in the CDR3. The CDR3 coding sequence is TGTGCCAGCAGCTCATCCCGTGGGCGGGGCGAGCAGTACTTC. Protein sequence: CASSSSRGRGEQYF.

This chain links TRBV19 with TRBJ2-7, with 7 nucleotides matching TRBD2. The germline V gene has CDR1 LNHDA and CDR2 SQIVND (reference sequence). V dropped 3 bases and J dropped 6; count of bases not matched to a gene: 11. This CDR3 has 15 amino acids. The CDR3 region is CASSIRSGRGVEQYF. Written as DNA, the CDR3 is TGTGCCAGTAGTATTCGGTCCGGACGGGGGGTCGAGCAGTACTTC.

The chain uses TRBV5-1 and TRBJ2-1; TRBD2 matches 15 bases. CDR3 size: 17 residues. The germline V gene has CDR1 SGHRS and CDR2 YFSETQ. J was trimmed by 9 bases and V by 4 bases; bases with no gene match: 11. This CDR3 reads CASSRGLAGGVASEQFF. The CDR3 coding sequence is TGCGCCAGCAGCCGCGGACTAGCGGGAGGGGTTGCGAGTGAGCAGTTCTTC.

The chain combines TRBV10-1 with TRBJ2-3; weak D call: TRBD2 (6 bases). V lost 8 bases and J lost 0, with 9 bases in between. CDR1 is WNHNN and CDR2 is SYGVQD in the germline V gene (reference sequence). The CDR3 sequence is 13 residues long. DNA for the CDR3: TGCGCCAGCGGGAGCGGGAGCACAGATACGCAGTATTTT. Its translation: CASGSGSTDTQYF.

V usage is TRBV7-8 and J usage is TRBJ1-6, with 9 positions matching TRBD1. Germline values: CDR1 SGHVS, CDR2 FQNEAQ. V lost 2 bases to trimming and J lost 8 bases; unmatched junction nucleotides: 10. CDR3 size: 17 residues. CDR3 loop: CASSLWDRDLPDSPLHF. The CDR3 region has the DNA TGTGCCAGCAGCTTATGGGACAGGGACCTCCCCGATTCACCCCTCCACTTT.

The chain uses TRBV7-3 and TRBJ1-1, with D possibly matching TRBD1 (5 bases). V gave up 0 bases and J gave up 3 bases, with 11 bases separating them. Germline V CDR1 and CDR2: SGHTA, FQGTGA. This CDR3 contains 15 residues. The CDR3 nucleotides read TGTGCCAGCAGCTTAACGGGGGGGTATGACACTGAAGCTTTCTTT. Translation: CASSLTGGYDTEAFF.